A selection of T cell receptor beta chains follows, all from one sample in a study of a mutant IDH1 vaccine in newly diagnosed glioma. Clones were read by immunoSEQ multiplex PCR, and TCRdb kept only the in-frame ones, dropping some. The table lists around 92,000 clones, roughly 89% of them singletons. This material consisted of PBMCs, taken from a glioma patient treated with radiotherapy, temozolomide or both. The source of these receptors is a woman between 50 and 59 years old with glioma. CDR3s include the opening cysteine and the closing phenylalanine or tryptophan. The order of the fields is V gene, J gene, D gene, CDR3 DNA, CDR3 protein. A D gene is named only where the DNA matches it firmly.

>TRBV20-1|TRBJ2-1|-
TGCAGCCTAATGTCGGGCCTAGGGCAGTTCTTC
CSLMSGLGQFF
>TRBV12-2|TRBJ2-7|-
TGTGCAAGTCGCTTAGTTGGGACTAGCGGGAGTACGGAGTACTTC
CASRLVGTSGSTEYF
>TRBV5-4|TRBJ2-7|-
TGTGCCAGCAGCTTACTAGCCCAACGGGAGCAGTACTTC
CASSLLAQREQYF
>TRBV28|TRBJ1-1|TRBD1
TGTGCCAGCAGTAAGACAGGGTGGGACACTGAAGCTTTCTTT
CASSKTGWDTEAFF
>TRBV18|TRBJ2-5|-
TGTGCCAGCTCACCACGCGGACAGATGGAGACCCAGTACTTC
CASSPRGQMETQYF
>TRBV5-1|TRBJ2-3|TRBD1
TGCGCCAGCAGCTTTGGACAGGGGACAGATACGCAGTATTTT
CASSFGQGTDTQYF
>TRBV19|TRBJ2-3|-
TGTGCCAGTAGTATTCTCGGTGTTGGGGAGCTCACAGATACGCAGTATTTT
CASSILGVGELTDTQYF
>TRBV29-1|TRBJ2-3|TRBD2
TGCAGCGTTGAAGCGAACGGGAGGGGTACAGATACGCAGTATTTT
CSVEANGRGTDTQYF
>TRBV28|TRBJ1-2|-
TGTGCCAGCAGTCCCTGGGACTATGGCTACACCTTC
CASSPWDYGYTF
>TRBV11-2|TRBJ2-7|-
TGTGCCAGCAGCTCTCTGGGCGAGCAGTACTTC
CASSSLGEQYF
>TRBV30|TRBJ1-3|-
TGTGCCTGGAGTGTATCGGCCTGGACCTCTGGAAACACCATATATTTT
CAWSVSAWTSGNTIYF